The 25 T cell receptor beta chains reported below all come from one sample, sequenced in a study of T cell responses to AZD1222 COVID-19 vaccine. The table came from immunoSEQ multiplex PCR; TCRdb's copy has only in-frame clones and leaves some out. The sample holds approximately 110,000 clones, about 80% seen once. The sample in question was peripheral blood, obtained on day 0 of AZD1222 vaccination. The source is an adult in good health.

The V gene is TRBV7-2, the J gene TRBJ2-7; 8 nucleotides match TRBD1. The J segment lost 5 bases and the V segment lost 5 bases, leaving 8 bases of the junction unmatched. Germline loops: CDR1 SGHTA, CDR2 FQGNSA. The CDR3 is 14 amino acids. CDR3 coding DNA: TGTGCCAGCAGCCAGGACAGGGCGTCCCACGAGCAGTACTTC. Protein product: CASSQDRASHEQYF.

This chain links TRBV19 with TRBJ2-7; 7 positions match TRBD1. This CDR3 has 16 amino acids. Germline lookup yields CDR1 LNHDA and CDR2 SQIVND (reference sequence). The J segment lost 4 bases and the V segment lost 5 bases, leaving 14 bases of the junction unmatched. The DNA of the CDR3 is TGTGCCAGTAGTTCGCATGACAGGGCTTACGGGTACGAGCAGTACTTC. This translates into CASSSHDRAYGYEQYF.

The V and J genes are TRBV5-1 and TRBJ1-1; 7 bases align to TRBD1. Per germline, CDR1 SGHRS and CDR2 YFSETQ. Trimming at V came to 4 bases and at J to 4 bases, leaving 10 bases not matched to a gene. The CDR3 runs to 15 residues. Here the CDR3 reads CASSAEGARGTEAFF. CDR3 in DNA: TGCGCCAGCAGCGCGGAGGGGGCGCGGGGCACTGAAGCTTTCTTT. The entire variable domain, with the rest obtained from reference TRBV5-1 and TRBJ1-1, is as follows: KAGVTQTPRYLIKTRGQQVTLSCSPISGHRSVSWYQQTPGQGLQFLFEYFSETQRNKGNFPGRFSGRQFSNSRSEMNVSTLELGDSALYLCASSAEGARGTEAFFGQGTRLTVV.

CDR3 coding DNA: TGTGCCAGCAGCAAAGGGCCGGCCTTGAACACTGAAGCTTTCTTT. As protein: CASSKGPALNTEAFF. The V and J genes are TRBV21-1 and TRBJ1-1. TRBV21-1 is a known pseudogene. The CDR3 runs 15 residues.

The chain links TRBV11-2 to TRBJ2-1; D perhaps matches TRBD2 (5 bases). This CDR3 has 14 amino acids. Trimming left V 8 bases short and J 3 bases short, with 14 bases between. Germline-derived CDR1 and CDR2 are SGHAT and FQNNGV. The CDR3 sequence: CASQSGGVYNEQFF. CDR3 nucleotides: TGTGCCAGCCAGAGCGGAGGCGTCTACAATGAGCAGTTCTTC.

Remarks on this clone: The junction does not match germline at one end; this may be a read error. The chain's CDR3 is CASSRGPSQGANKSPLHF. The CDR3 DNA follows: TGTGCCAGCAGCCGCGGACCCTCACAGGGGGCAAATAAATCACCCCTCCACTTT. The chain is built from TRBV7-2 and TRBJ1-6; 9 nucleotides agree with TRBD1. The V gene's germline CDR1 is SGHTA and CDR2 FQGNSA. This CDR3 has 18 residues.

As concerns this clone: The same CDR3 is also encoded by other DNA sequences in this sample. The chain employs TRBV18 and TRBJ1-1; the D is unclear. Trimming removed 0 bases at V and 1 base at J, with 6 bases between. CDR1 is KGHSH, CDR2 LQKENI, per germline. This CDR3 has 14 residues. Here the CDR3 reads CASSPPGRNTEAFF. CDR3 nucleotides: TGTGCCAGCTCACCACCAGGCCGGAACACTGAAGCTTTCTTT.

Worth noting for this clone: The junction shows a germline mismatch at one end, possibly a read error. V and J are TRBV7-9 and TRBJ1-5; D might be TRBD1 (5 bases). The length of the CDR3 is 18 residues. The V gene's germline CDR1 is SEHNR and CDR2 FQNEAQ (reference sequence). The CDR3 here is CASSLAPPAGKVHQPQHF. DNA of the CDR3: TGTGCCAGCAGCTTAGCTCCCCCTGCAGGGAAAGTTCATCAGCCTCAGCATTTT.

The V gene is TRBV7-9, the J gene TRBJ2-7, with D possibly TRBD2 on 7 matching bases. CDR3 length: 16 amino acids. Germline lookup yields CDR1 SEHNR and CDR2 FQNEAQ (reference sequence). V gave up 5 bases and J gave up 4 bases, with 21 bases separating them. In DNA, the CDR3 is TGTGCCAGCAGCCTTAGTCTCACCGGGGGGCTGTACGAGCAGTACTTC. It specifies CASSLSLTGGLYEQYF.

V usage is TRBV4-1 and J usage is TRBJ1-5; maybe TRBD1 (5 bases). CDR3 length: 16 residues. Germline V gives CDR1 MGHRA, CDR2 YSYEKL. The V end lost 1 base, the J end lost 0 bases, and 10 bases lay between the germline ends. CDR3 residues: CASSQVSQGSNQPQHF. The CDR3 DNA sequence: TGCGCCAGCAGCCAAGTATCCCAGGGTAGCAATCAGCCCCAGCATTTT.

The chain carries TRBV18 and TRBJ1-1; D not certain. Germline lookup yields CDR1 KGHSH and CDR2 LQKENI. The CDR3 extends over 14 amino acids. Trimming cost V 2 bases and J 4 bases, with 11 bases left between them. As DNA, the CDR3 is TGTGCCAGCTCACCAAGTCGGGTTAGCACTGAAGCTTTCTTT. As protein: CASSPSRVSTEAFF.

The chain carries TRBV18 and TRBJ1-2; 7 nucleotides line up with TRBD1. Germline CDR1 KGHSH, CDR2 LQKENI. Unmatched junction bases numbered 3, after V lost 1 base and J lost 10 bases. The length of the CDR3 is 12 residues. The DNA for the CDR3 is TGTGCCAGCTCACCACAGGAGGGGGCCTACACCTTC. Its protein product is CASSPQEGAYTF. Filled out from reference TRBV18 and TRBJ1-2, the complete variable domain reads NAGVMQNPRHLVRRRGQEARLRCSPMKGHSHVYWYRQLPEEGLKFMVYLQKENIIDESGMPKERFSAEFPKEGPSILRIQQVVRGDSAAYFCASSPQEGAYTFGSGTRLTVV.

The V and J genes are TRBV4-3 and TRBJ1-2; TRBD1 is a possible D gene (5 bases). Trimming removed 2 bases from V and 4 bases from J, with 11 bases in between. Per the germline V gene, CDR1 is LGHNA and CDR2 is YSLEER. The CDR3 has 14 residues. CDR3 sequence (DNA): TGCGCCAGCAGCCAAAGAACAGGATCCTATGGCTACACCTTC. Protein sequence: CASSQRTGSYGYTF.

The CDR3 region has the DNA TGTGCTAGTGGTTTGCCCATTTACAGGGTCTCCTATAATTCACCCCTCCACTTT. This encodes CASGLPIYRVSYNSPLHF. The genes are TRBV12-5 and TRBJ1-6, with D tentatively TRBD1 (6 bases). CDR1 is LGHNT, CDR2 FRNRAP, per germline. The CDR3 runs 18 residues. V was shortened by 2 bases and J by 0 bases, with 14 bases between the two germline ends.

As regards this clone: The sample has other DNA sequences that encode this CDR3 too. CDR3 in amino acids: CASSEALPDQPQHF. The CDR3 region has the DNA TGTGCCAGCAGTGAAGCGCTTCCTGATCAGCCCCAGCATTTT. The chain couples TRBV2 to TRBJ1-5; D not resolved. The germline V gene encodes CDR1 SNHLY and CDR2 FYNNEI. V lost 0 bases and J lost 5, with 8 bases in between. The CDR3 is 14 amino acids.

This clone turned up a few times. The chain employs TRBV2 and TRBJ2-5; 8 bases are a match to TRBD1. Germline V CDR1 and CDR2: SNHLY, FYNNEI. Unmatched junction bases numbered 9, after V lost 6 bases and J lost 6 bases. The CDR3 runs to 14 residues. The CDR3 region has the DNA TGTGCCAGCAGCGAGGACAGGGTCGTACAGACCCAGTACTTC. Translation: CASSEDRVVQTQYF.

The chain has TRBV12-3 or TRBV12-4 and TRBJ2-7, with D hard to call. CDR3 length: 12 residues. V was trimmed by 2 bases and J by 3 bases, leaving 5 bases between them. CDR3 protein: CASSLSYYEQYF. CDR3 DNA: TGTGCCAGCAGTTTATCTTACTACGAGCAGTACTTC.

This chain connects TRBV27 to TRBJ2-2; 9 bases map to TRBD1. CDR3 length: 13 amino acids. Trimming removed 10 bases from V and 7 bases from J; junction bases left unmatched: 7. Per the germline V gene, CDR1 is MNHEY and CDR2 is SMNVEV (reference sequence). DNA for the CDR3: TGTGCCATTAGGACAGGGGCCAACGGGGAGCTGTTTTTT. Residues: CAIRTGANGELFF.

This clone was seen just once. The chain employs TRBV5-1 and TRBJ1-6; D ambiguous. V was pared by 0 bases and J by 8 bases, with 12 bases between. This CDR3 region has 15 residues. In germline, CDR1 is SGHRS, CDR2 YFSETQ. The DNA for the CDR3 is TGCGCCAGCAGCTTGGCCTTGGCGGATTATTCACCCCTCCACTTT. Amino acid sequence: CASSLALADYSPLHF.

V is TRBV27 and J is TRBJ1-4; TRBD1 aligns across 11 bases. The CDR3 runs to 15 residues. V was pared by 3 bases and J by 7 bases, with 4 bases of the junction left unmatched. Per the germline V gene, CDR1 is MNHEY and CDR2 is SMNVEV (reference sequence). The chain's CDR3 is CASSFSGTGGEKLFF. The CDR3 DNA reads TGTGCCAGCAGTTTCTCCGGGACAGGGGGTGAAAAACTGTTTTTT.

This clone was seen a single time. CDR3 in amino acids: CASRGGGVNIQYF. CDR3 in DNA: TGTGCCAGCAGAGGGGGAGGTGTAAACATTCAGTACTTC. The genes are TRBV5-8 and TRBJ2-4; either TRBD1 or TRBD2 may supply D (6 bases each). Trimming left V 5 bases short and J 6 bases short, with 12 bases between. The V gene's germline CDR1 is SGHTS and CDR2 YDEGEE. This CDR3 has 13 amino acids.

This chain links TRBV6-5 with TRBJ1-5; D is ambiguous. V gave up 4 bases and J gave up 7 bases, with 14 bases separating them. The CDR3 is made up of 14 amino acids. From germline, CDR1 is MNHEY and CDR2 SVGAGI. The CDR3 bases are TGTGCCAGCAGTTCCTTCCCTGGGGAACAGCCCCAGCATTTT. Its translation: CASSSFPGEQPQHF.

This chain connects TRBV5-1 to TRBJ2-7, with 11 bases lining up with TRBD1. J gave up 4 bases and V 4 bases, and 7 bases lay outside the gene matches. Per germline, CDR1 SGHRS and CDR2 YFSETQ. The CDR3 has 15 residues. The CDR3 nucleotides are TGCGCCAGCAGCACCGGACAGGGGGCCCCTTACGAGCAGTACTTC. As protein: CASSTGQGAPYEQYF. The variable domain in full, completed from reference TRBV5-1 and TRBJ2-7, reads KAGVTQTPRYLIKTRGQQVTLSCSPISGHRSVSWYQQTPGQGLQFLFEYFSETQRNKGNFPGRFSGRQFSNSRSEMNVSTLELGDSALYLCASSTGQGAPYEQYFGPGTRLTVT.

The chain couples TRBV10-3 to TRBJ1-1, with D possibly being TRBD1 (6 bases). The V gene's germline CDR1 is ENHRY and CDR2 SYGVKD. Trimming took off 5 bases at V and 3 bases at J, with 10 bases between the two ends. The CDR3 extends over 13 amino acids. DNA of the CDR3: TGTGCCATCAGTTCACAGGGTGACACTGAAGCTTTCTTT. Amino acid sequence: CAISSQGDTEAFF.

This chain joins TRBV6-2 or TRBV6-3 and TRBJ1-1; no firm D call. Trimming pared 5 bases from V and 4 bases from J, leaving 11 bases between. The CDR3 totals 13 residues. Looked up from germline, CDR1 is MNHEY and CDR2 is SVGEGT. CDR3 sequence (DNA): TGTGCCAGCAGTCATTCACCCGCCACTGAAGCTTTCTTT. Its protein product is CASSHSPATEAFF.